The clone carrying this T cell receptor (beta chain) came up once. As yet, its antigen is unknown. This record belongs to a study of identifying expanded T cells in peripheral blood. Germline-derived CDR1 and CDR2 are ENHRY and SYGVKD. The CDR3 contains 17 residues. The V and J ends lost 6 bases and 2 bases respectively, with 22 bases between them. Study results and limitations: Across healthy donors, higher total template counts meant significantly greater roughly two-week count variance.

Healthy donors had no documented immune events, such as infections, while sampled. Profiling relied on immunoSEQ multiplex PCR, and the TCRdb table lists in-frame clones only, not all of them. This sample carries about 78,000 clones, 85% to 90% of them seen once, and the ten largest clones take under 20%. The receptor was isolated from a person aged 18-70 years in good health. The sequenced sample consisted of blood. This sequence joins TRBV10-3 and TRBJ1-1; D is ambiguous. CDR3: CAIRAPKDGGGNTEAFF. For the CDR3, the DNA is TGTGCCATCAGGGCCCCGAAGGACGGAGGAGGAAACACTGAAGCTTTCTTT.